The TCR beta chain described here comes from a study of pediatric ulcerative colitis. Whole-study findings and limits: Repertoires came from total lymphocyte DNA, so rare subsets like regulatory T cells may be missed. A couple of rectal CDR3 clonotypes occurred in all ulcerative colitis patients.

The germline V gene has CDR1 SGHRS and CDR2 YFSETQ. The CDR3 length is 13 residues. Trimming took 1 base from V and 8 from J, leaving 12 bases between them. Details on this clone: Antigen: not known.

Generated by immunoSEQ multiplex PCR, the TCRdb table keeps only in-frame clones and is missing some. The repertoire includes 30,000 to 35,000 clones, 80% to 90% of them detected once, and approximately 1% sits in the top ten. During colonoscopy, one to two rectal pinch biopsies were collected. The chain recombines TRBV5-1 with TRBJ1-2; possibly TRBD1 for D (5 bases). The sample was gut tissue. The origin of this receptor is a boy younger than 18 with mild ulcerative colitis. The CDR3: CASSLNSGNGYTF. Here the CDR3 DNA reads TGCGCCAGCAGCTTGAATTCAGGGAACGGCTACACCTTC.